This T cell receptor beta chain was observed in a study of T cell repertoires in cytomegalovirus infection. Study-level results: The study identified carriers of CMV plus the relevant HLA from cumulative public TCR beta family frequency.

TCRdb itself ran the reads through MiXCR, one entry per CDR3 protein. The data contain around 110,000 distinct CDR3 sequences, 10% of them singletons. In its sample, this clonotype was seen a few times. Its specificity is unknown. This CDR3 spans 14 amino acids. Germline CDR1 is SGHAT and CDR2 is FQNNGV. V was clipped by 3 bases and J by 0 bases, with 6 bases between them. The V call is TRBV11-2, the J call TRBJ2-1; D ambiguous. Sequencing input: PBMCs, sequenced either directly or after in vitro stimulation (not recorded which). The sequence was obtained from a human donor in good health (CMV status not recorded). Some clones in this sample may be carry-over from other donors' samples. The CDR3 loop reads CASSFPNSYNEQFF. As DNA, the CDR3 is TGTGCCAGCAGCTTCCCCAACTCCTACAATGAGCAGTTCTTC.